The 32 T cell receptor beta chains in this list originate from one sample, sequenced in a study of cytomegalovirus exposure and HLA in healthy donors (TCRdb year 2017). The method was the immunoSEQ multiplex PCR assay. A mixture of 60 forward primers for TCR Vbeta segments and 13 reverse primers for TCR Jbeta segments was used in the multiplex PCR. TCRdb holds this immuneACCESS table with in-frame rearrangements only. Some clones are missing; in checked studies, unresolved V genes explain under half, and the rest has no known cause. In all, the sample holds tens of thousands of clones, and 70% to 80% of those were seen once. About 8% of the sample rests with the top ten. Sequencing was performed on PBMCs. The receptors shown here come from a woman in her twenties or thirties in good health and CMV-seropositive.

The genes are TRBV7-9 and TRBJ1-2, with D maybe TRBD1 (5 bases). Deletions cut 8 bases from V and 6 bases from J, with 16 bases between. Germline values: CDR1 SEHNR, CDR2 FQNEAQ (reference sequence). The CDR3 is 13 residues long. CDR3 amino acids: CASSQLQGHGYTF. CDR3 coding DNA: TGTGCCAGCTCCCAGCTCCAGGGTCATGGCTACACCTTC.

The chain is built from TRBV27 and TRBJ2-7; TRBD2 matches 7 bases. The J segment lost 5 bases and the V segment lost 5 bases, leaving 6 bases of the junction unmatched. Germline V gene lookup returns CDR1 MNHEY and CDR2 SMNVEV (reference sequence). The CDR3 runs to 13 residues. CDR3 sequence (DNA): TGTGCCAGCAGTCCCCTTGGGGGGGACGAGCAGTACTTC. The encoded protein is CASSPLGGDEQYF.

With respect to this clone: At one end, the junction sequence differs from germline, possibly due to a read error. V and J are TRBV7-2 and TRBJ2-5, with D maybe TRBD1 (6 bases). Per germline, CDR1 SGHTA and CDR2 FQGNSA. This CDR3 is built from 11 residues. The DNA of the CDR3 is TGTGCCTCAGGGGCCCAAGAGGCCCAGTACTTC. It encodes CASGAQEAQYF. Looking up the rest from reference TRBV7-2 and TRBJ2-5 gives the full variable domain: GAGVSQSPSNKVTEKGKDVELRCDPISGHTALYWYRQSLGQGLEFLIYFQGNSAPDKSGLPSDRFSAERTGGSVSTLTIQRTQQEDSAVYLCASGAQEAQYFGPGTRLLVL.

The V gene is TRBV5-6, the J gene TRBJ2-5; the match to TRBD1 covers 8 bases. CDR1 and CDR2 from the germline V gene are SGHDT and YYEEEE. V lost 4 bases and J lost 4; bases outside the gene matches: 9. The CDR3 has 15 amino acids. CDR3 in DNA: TGTGCCAGCAGCGGAGCCGGGACAGGCGGAGAGACCCAGTACTTC. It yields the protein CASSGAGTGGETQYF.

The CDR3 is CASSSITGTIYYGYTF. Written as DNA, the CDR3 is TGTGCCAGCAGTTCCATTACCGGGACAATATACTATGGCTACACCTTC. This chain joins TRBV28 and TRBJ1-2; tentatively, D is TRBD1 (6 bases). In germline, CDR1 is MDHEN, CDR2 SYDVKM. This CDR3 has 16 residues. V was pared by 4 bases and J by 3 bases, with 18 bases between.

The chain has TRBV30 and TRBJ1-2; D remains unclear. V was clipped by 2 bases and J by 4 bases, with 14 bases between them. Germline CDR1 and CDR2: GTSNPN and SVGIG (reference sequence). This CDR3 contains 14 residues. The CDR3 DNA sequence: TGTGCCTGGAGTTTCGGGTCTGCAAGCTATGGCTACACCTTC. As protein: CAWSFGSASYGYTF.

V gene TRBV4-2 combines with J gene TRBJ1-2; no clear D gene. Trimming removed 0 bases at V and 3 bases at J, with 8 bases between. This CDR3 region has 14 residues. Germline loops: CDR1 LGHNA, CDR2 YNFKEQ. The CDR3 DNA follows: TGTGCCAGCAGCCAAGATGCGGCGGACTATGGCTACACCTTC. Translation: CASSQDAADYGYTF.

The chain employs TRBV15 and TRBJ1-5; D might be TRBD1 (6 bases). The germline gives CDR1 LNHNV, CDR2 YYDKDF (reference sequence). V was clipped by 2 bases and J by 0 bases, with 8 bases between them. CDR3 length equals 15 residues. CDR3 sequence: CATSRYRDSNQPQHF. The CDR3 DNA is TGTGCCACCAGCAGATACAGGGATAGCAATCAGCCCCAGCATTTT.

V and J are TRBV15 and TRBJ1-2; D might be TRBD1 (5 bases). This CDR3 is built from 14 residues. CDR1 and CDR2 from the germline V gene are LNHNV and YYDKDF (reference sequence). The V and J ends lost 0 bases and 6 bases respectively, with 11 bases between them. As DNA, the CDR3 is TGTGCCACCAGCAGAGACAGGGAGGTAGATGGCTACACCTTC. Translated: CATSRDREVDGYTF.

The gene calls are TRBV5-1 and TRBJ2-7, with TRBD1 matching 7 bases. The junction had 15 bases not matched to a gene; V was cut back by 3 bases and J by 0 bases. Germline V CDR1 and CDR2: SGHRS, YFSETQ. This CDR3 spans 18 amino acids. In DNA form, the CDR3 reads TGCGCCAGCAGCTGGGACACCCCGACAGGGTTTCGCTCCTACGAGCAGTACTTC. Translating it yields CASSWDTPTGFRSYEQYF. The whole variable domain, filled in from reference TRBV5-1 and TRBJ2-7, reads KAGVTQTPRYLIKTRGQQVTLSCSPISGHRSVSWYQQTPGQGLQFLFEYFSETQRNKGNFPGRFSGRQFSNSRSEMNVSTLELGDSALYLCASSWDTPTGFRSYEQYFGPGTRLTVT.

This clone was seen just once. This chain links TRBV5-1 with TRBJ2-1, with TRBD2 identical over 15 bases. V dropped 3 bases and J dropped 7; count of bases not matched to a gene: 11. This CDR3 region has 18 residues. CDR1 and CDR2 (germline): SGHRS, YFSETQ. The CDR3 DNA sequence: TGCGCCAGCAGCTCCAGGACTAGCGGGAGGGCGGGGAGTAATGAGCAGTTCTTC. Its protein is CASSSRTSGRAGSNEQFF.

The CDR3 protein is CAISESVTGRNEQYF. CDR3 DNA: TGTGCCATCAGTGAGTCGGTGACAGGAAGAAATGAGCAGTACTTC. This rearrangement joins TRBV10-3 to TRBJ2-7; tentative D call: TRBD1 (6 bases). The CDR3 sequence is 15 residues long. Germline-derived CDR1 and CDR2 are ENHRY and SYGVKD. V lost 0 bases to trimming and J lost 7 bases, with 16 bases between them.

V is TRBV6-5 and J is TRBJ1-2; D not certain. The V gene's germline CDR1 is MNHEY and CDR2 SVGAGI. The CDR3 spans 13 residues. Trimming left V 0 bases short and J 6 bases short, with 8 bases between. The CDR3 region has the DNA TGTGCCAGCAGTTACTCGTCAAATCATGGCTACACCTTC. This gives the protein CASSYSSNHGYTF.

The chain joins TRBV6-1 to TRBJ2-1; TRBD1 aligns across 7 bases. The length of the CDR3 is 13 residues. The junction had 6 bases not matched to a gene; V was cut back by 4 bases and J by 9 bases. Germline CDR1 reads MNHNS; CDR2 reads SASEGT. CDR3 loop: CASSVEGAGEQFF. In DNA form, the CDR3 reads TGTGCCAGCAGTGTCGAGGGGGCCGGTGAGCAGTTCTTC.

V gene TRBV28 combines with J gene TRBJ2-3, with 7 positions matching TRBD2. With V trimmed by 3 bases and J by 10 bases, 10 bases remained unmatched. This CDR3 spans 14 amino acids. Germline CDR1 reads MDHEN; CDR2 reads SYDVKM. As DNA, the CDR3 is TGTGCCAGCAGTTTTGGGGGGAGGGCCACAGCGCAGTATTTT. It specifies CASSFGGRATAQYF.

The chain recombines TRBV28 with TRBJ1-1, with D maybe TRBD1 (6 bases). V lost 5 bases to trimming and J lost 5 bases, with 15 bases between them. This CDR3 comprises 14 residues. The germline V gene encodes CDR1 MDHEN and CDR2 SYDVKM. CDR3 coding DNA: TGTGCCAGCAGTGCATACAGGGAAGTAACTGAAGCTTTCTTT. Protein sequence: CASSAYREVTEAFF. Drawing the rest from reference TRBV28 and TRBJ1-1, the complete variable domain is DVKVTQSSRYLVKRTGEKVFLECVQDMDHENMFWYRQDPGLGLRLIYFSYDVKMKEKGDIPEGYSVSREKKERFSLILESASTNQTSMYLCASSAYREVTEAFFGQGTRLTVV.

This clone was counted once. In nucleotides, the CDR3 is TGTGCCAGTAGGGCCGGGACAGATAACTATGGCTACACCTTC. Amino acids: CASRAGTDNYGYTF. This sequence joins TRBV19 and TRBJ1-2; 7 bases map to TRBD1. Germline loops: CDR1 LNHDA, CDR2 SQIVND (reference sequence). The CDR3 extends over 14 amino acids. Trimming took 6 bases from V and 1 from J; bases not matched to a gene: 5.

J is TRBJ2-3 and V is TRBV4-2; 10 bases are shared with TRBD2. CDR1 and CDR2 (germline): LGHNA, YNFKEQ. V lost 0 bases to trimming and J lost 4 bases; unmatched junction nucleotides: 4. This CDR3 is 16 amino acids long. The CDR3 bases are TGTGCCAGCAGCCAAGATAGAGCGGGGGGGCCAGATACGCAGTATTTT. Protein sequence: CASSQDRAGGPDTQYF.

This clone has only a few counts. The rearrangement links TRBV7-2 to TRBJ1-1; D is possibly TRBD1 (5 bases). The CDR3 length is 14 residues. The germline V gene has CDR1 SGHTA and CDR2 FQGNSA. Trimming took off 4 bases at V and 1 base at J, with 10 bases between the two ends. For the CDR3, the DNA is TGTGCCAGCAGCTCCCTCGGGGGGAACACTGAAGCTTTCTTT. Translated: CASSSLGGNTEAFF. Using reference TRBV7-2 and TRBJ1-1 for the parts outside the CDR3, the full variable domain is GAGVSQSPSNKVTEKGKDVELRCDPISGHTALYWYRQSLGQGLEFLIYFQGNSAPDKSGLPSDRFSAERTGGSVSTLTIQRTQQEDSAVYLCASSSLGGNTEAFFGQGTRLTVV.

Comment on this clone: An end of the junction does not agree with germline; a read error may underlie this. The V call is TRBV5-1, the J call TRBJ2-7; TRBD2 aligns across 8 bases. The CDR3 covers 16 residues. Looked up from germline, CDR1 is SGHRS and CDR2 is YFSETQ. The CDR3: CARSPGGGGQGYEQYF. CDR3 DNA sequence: TGCGCCCGCAGCCCCGGTGGCGGGGGGCAGGGTTACGAGCAGTACTTC.

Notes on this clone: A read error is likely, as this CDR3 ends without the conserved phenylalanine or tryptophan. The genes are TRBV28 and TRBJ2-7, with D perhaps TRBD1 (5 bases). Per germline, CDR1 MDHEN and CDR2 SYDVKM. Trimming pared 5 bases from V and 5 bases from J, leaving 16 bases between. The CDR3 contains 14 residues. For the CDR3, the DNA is TGTGCCAGCAGTCCCCAAGGGGCGCTGAACGAGCAGTACCTC. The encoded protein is CASSPQGALNEQYL.

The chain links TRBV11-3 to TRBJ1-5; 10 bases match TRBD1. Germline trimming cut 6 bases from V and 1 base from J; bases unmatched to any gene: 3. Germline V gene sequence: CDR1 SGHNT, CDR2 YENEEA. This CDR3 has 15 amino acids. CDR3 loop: CASSSGQGSNQPQHF. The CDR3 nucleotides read TGTGCCAGCAGTTCGGGACAGGGGAGCAATCAGCCCCAGCATTTT.

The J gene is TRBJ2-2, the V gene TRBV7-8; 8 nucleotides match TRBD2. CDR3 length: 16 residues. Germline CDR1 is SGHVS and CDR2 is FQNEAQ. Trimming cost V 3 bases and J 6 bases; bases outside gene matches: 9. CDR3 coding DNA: TGTGCCAGCAGCTTGGGTAGCGGGAATCCCCCCGGGGAGCTGTTTTTT. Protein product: CASSLGSGNPPGELFF.

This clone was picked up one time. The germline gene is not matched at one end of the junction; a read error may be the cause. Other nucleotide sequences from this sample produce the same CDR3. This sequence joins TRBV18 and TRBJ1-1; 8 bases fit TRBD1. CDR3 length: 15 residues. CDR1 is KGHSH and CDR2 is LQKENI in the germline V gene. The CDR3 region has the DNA TGTGCCAGCTCACCCTTACAGGGGGAAGACACTGAAGCCTTCTTT. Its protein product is CASSPLQGEDTEAFF.

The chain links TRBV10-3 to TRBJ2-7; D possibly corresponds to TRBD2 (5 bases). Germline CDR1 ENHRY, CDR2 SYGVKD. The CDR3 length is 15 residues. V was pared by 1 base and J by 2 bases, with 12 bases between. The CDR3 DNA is TGTGCCATCAGTGAGTGGCTAGCAGCCCCCTACGAGCAGTACTTC. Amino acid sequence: CAISEWLAAPYEQYF.

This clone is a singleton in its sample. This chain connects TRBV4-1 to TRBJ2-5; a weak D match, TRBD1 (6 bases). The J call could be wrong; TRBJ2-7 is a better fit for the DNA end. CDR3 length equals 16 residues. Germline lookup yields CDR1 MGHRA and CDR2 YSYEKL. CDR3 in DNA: TGCGCCAGCAGCCAAGGCCCCGGACAGACAACCTACGAGCAGTACTTC. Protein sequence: CASSQGPGQTTYEQYF.

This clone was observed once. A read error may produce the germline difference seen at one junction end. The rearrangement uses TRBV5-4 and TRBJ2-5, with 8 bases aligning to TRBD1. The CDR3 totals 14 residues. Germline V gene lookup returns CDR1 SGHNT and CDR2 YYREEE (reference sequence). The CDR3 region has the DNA TGTGCCAGCAGTAGGACAGGGTCACAAGAGGCCCAGTACTTC. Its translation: CASSRTGSQEAQYF.

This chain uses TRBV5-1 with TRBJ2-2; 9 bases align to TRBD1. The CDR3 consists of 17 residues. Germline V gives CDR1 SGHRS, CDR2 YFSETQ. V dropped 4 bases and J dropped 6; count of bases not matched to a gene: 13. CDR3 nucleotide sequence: TGCGCCAGCAGCACAGGACAGGGGCCGGGAGTACCCGGGGAGCTGTTTTTT. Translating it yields CASSTGQGPGVPGELFF.

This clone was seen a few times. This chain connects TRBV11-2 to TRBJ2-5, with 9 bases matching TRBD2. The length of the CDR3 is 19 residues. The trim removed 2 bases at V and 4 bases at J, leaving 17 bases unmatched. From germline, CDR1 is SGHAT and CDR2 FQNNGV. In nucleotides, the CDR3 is TGTGCCAGCAGCTTAAAGGGCGGGAGGGCCGGCACCTGGGGAGAGACCCAGTACTTC. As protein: CASSLKGGRAGTWGETQYF.

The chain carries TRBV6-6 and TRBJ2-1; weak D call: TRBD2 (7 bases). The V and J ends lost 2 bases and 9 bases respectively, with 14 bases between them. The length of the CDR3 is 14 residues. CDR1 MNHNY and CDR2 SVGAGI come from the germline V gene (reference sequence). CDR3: CASSYGGGAGEQFF. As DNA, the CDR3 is TGTGCCAGCAGTTACGGTGGGGGGGCAGGTGAGCAGTTCTTC.

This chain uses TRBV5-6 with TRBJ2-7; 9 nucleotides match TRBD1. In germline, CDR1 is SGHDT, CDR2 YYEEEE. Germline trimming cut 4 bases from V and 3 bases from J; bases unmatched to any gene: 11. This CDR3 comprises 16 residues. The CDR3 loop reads CASSPPWGTGYYEQYF. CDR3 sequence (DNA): TGTGCCAGCAGCCCCCCGTGGGGGACAGGGTACTACGAGCAGTACTTC.

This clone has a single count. CDR3 nucleotides: TGTGCCAGCCAGTGGAGGGATGAGCAGTTCTTC. Translation gives CASQWRDEQFF. V usage is TRBV19 and J usage is TRBJ2-1; maybe TRBD2 (6 bases). The CDR3 totals 11 residues. The germline gives CDR1 LNHDA, CDR2 SQIVND (reference sequence). With 9 bases removed from V and 8 bases from J, the gap between germline ends came to 11 bases.